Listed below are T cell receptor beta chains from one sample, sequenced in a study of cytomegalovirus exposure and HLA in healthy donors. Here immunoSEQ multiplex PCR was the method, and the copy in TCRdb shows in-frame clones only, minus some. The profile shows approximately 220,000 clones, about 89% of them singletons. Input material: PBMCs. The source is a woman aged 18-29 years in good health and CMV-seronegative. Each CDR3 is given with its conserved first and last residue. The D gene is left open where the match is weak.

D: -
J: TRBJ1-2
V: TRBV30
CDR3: CAWSSFPALPNGYTF

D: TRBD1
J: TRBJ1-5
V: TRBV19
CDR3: CASSRRQGANQPQHF

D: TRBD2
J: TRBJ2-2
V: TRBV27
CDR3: CASSSPFGLAGGNTGELFF

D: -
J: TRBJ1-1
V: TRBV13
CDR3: CASSRGNTEAFF

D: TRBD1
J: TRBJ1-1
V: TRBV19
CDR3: CASSFYGQGNLYTEAFF

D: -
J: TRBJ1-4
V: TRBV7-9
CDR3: CASSSTRHPNEKLFF

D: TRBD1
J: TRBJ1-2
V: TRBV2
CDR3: CASSEGDRGNGYTF

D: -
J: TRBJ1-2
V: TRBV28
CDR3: CASSLRQVGRGYTF

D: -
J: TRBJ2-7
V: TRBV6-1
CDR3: CASRDYLNSYEQYF

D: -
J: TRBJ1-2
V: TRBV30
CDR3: CAWSQDTGGYTF

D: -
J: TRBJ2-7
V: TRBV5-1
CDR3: CASSLVAGDLHEQYF

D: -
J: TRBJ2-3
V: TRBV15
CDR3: CATSRDLGSGRYSTDTQYF

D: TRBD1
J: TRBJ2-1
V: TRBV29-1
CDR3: CSAHQGQGAWSYNEQFF

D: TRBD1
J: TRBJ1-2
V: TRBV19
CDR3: CASSPQGVSYGYTF

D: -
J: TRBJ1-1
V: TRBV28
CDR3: CASGQRAEAFF

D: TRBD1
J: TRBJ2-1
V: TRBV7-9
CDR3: CASSSWTGGVEKPNNEQFF

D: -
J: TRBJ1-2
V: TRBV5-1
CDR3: CASSQGSGYTF

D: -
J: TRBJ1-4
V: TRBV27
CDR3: CASSLREGEKLFF

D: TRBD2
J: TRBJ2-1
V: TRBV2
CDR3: CASSGLTSGIGNEQFF

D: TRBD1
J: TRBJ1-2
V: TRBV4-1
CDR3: CASSQVPDRHYGYTF

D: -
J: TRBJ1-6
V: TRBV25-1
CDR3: CASSPRGMNNSPLHF

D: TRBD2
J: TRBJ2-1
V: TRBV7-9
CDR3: CASSFPGGRAINEQFF

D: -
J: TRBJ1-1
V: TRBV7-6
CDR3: CASSQGQRNTEAFF

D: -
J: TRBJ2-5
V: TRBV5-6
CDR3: CASSTGHFQETQYF

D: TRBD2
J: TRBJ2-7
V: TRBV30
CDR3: CAWRGDLTSGIPEQYF

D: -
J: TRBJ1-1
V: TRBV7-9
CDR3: CASSPGQGPYLNTEAFF

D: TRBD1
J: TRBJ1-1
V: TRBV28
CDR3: CASGTGERNTEAFF

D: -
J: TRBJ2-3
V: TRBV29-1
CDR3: CSVSGTRNTDTQYF

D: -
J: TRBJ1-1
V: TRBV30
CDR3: CAWNDRNTEAFF

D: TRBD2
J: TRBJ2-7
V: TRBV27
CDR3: CASSQLGGEQYF

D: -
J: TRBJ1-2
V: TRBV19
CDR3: CASSIPPRRAEDGYTF

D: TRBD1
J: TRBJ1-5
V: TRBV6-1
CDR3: CAITGGGVFQPQHF

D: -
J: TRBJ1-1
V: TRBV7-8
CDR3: CASSLNAMVSEAFF

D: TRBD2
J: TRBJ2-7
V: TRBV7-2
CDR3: CASSEGTSGGFYEQYF

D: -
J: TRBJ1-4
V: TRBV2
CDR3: CASSEQGWEKLFF

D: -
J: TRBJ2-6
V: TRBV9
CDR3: CASSVEVLGASGANVLTF

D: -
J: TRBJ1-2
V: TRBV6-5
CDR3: CASGRIGSNYGYTF

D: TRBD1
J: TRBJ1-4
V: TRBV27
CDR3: CASSLGDSGEKLFF

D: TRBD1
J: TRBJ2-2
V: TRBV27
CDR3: CASAQGAGTGELFF

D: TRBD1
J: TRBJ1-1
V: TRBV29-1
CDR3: CSVGGQGAVVAFF

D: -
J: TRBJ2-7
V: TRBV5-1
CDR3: CASSLLGPVPIYEQYF

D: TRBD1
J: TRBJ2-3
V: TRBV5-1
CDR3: CASSSGQGGTDTQYF

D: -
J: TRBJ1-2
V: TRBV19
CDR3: CASRMADGYTF

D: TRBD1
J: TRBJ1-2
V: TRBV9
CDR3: CASRDMTGEDGYTF

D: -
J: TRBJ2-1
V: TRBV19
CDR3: CASSPLGSGINEQFF

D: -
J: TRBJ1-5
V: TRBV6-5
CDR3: CASSRQENQPQHF

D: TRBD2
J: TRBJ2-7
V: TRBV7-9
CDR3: CASSKGLAGFSSYEQYF

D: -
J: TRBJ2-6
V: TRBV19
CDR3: CASTGIHSGANVLTF

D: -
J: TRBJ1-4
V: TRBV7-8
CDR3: CASSLGGEKLFF

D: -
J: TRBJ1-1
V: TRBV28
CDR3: CASSLGRVNTEAFF

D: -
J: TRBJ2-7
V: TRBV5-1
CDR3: CASSLDDHSYEQYF

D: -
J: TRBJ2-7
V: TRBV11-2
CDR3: CASSPTVSSSYEQYF

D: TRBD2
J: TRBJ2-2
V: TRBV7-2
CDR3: CASSPRAGVNGELFF

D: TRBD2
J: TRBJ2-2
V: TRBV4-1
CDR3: CASSQERGGIGELFF